This TCR beta chain comes out of a study of cytomegalovirus exposure and HLA in healthy donors. Findings of the study overall: The study designated around 150 TCR beta chains cytomegalovirus-associated. The dataset shows that most TCR sequences were rare, while some public TCRs occurred in many donors. It was reported that the classifier diagnosed cytomegalovirus status with high specificity and sensitivity in both the original and validation cohorts.

As concerns this clone: No antigen is known for it.

This CDR3 contains 14 residues. Trimming removed 0 bases from V and 5 bases from J; junction bases left unmatched: 3. Looked up from germline, CDR1 is SGHRS and CDR2 is YFSETQ. The protocol was immunoSEQ multiplex PCR, while the TCRdb copy is restricted to in-frame clones and leaves out a portion. The sample shows about 180,000 clones, roughly 85% of them seen only once. This chain uses TRBV5-1 with TRBJ2-5; 8 positions match TRBD2. What was sequenced was PBMCs. The TCR originated in a man aged 18-30 years in good health and CMV-seropositive. CDR3 residues: CASSLETGGETQYF. The CDR3 DNA is TGCGCCAGCAGCTTGGAAACGGGAGGGGAGACCCAGTACTTC.